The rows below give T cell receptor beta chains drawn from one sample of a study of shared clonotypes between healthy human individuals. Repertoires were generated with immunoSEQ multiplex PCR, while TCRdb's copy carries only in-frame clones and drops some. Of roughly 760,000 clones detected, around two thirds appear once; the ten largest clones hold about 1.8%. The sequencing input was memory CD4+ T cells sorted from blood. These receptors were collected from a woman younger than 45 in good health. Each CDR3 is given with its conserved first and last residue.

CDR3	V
CASSFLAGPGEQYF	TRBV27
CASSGRQGAIYEQYF	TRBV25-1
CASSQEISGNTGELFF	TRBV4-2
CARTTGTFRSNGYYEQYF	TRBV27
CASSPPASMDTQYF	TRBV28
CASSQLAGAAGELFF	TRBV27
CASSLKPTSDTQYF	TRBV27
CASSWADNEQFF	TRBV19
CASSLGVFQETQYF	TRBV9
CASSTGTVRLEGYTF	TRBV28
CSVRARGTDTQYF	TRBV29-1
CASTRGTSGGKETQYF	TRBV19
CSGETGGADTQYF	TRBV29-1
CAAGLENQPQHF	TRBV6-6
CATRVGDRVNYGYTF	TRBV6-1
CASSAGNTIYF	TRBV6-1
CSGTGQRSSYEQYF	TRBV29-1
CASRTAQGIYGRTEAFF	TRBV19
CASRPGTEQYF	TRBV5-1
CASSDGQGSTEAFF	TRBV5-1
CASNTGGTDTQYF	TRBV19
CASRKGVDYGYTF	TRBV19
CASSSTSAQAYEQYF	TRBV28
CASSRASSQETQYF	TRBV10-2
CASRIRANTGELFF	TRBV27
CASSYGYEQYF	TRBV11-2
CATSRGDVDGEKLFF	TRBV15
CASSLGRAGEETQYF	TRBV5-4
CASSLGSGGLYEQYF	TRBV11-2
CASSWTSGNVEDTQYF	TRBV2
CASSLLLADEQFF	TRBV7-2
CASRSNIDSSNYGYTF	TRBV6-6
CASSWDRGSRGADTQYF	TRBV19
CAWSTTGEQFF	TRBV30
CASSEAGNTEAFF	TRBV6-4
CASTPGTSGNTIYF	TRBV5-1
CASRGQSRRNTEAFF	TRBV28
CASSPRMINEQFF	TRBV7-9
CASSQKNGRGYGYTF	TRBV14
CASRQGQAYSNQPQHF	TRBV28
CASSLRQSRTDTQYF	TRBV5-1
CASSQFHNEQFF	TRBV11-2
CASSLDYRLAGGETQYF	TRBV11-2